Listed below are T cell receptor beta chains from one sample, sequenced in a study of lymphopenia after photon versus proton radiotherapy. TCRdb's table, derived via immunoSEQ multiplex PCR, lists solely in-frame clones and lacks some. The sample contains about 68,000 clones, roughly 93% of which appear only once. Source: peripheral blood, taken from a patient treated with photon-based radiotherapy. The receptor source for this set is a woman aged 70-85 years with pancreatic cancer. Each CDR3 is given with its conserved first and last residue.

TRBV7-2 CASSLVGRENEKLFF
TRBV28 CASSLTNSNQPQHF
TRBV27 CASSLEGAAYEQYF
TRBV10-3 CASHAGTGDEQYF
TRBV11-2 CASSLAGGTSGSYEQFF
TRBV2 CASSSTRTSGNTIYF
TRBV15 CATSRDPNSGIFYEQYF
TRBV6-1 CASSEARGSYNEQFF
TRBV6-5 CASSYSKRGNQPQHF
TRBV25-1 CASSETNPYNEQFF
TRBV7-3 CASSLLGADTGELFF
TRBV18 CASSPPGGERTNEKLFF
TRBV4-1 CASSQVGLAGEFRSDTQYF
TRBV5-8 CASSPGHSSDTQYF
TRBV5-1 CASSLISGTNNEQFF
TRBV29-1 CSVESASREQYF
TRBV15 CATSRAGARETQYF
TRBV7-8 CASSLVRGGGEKLFF
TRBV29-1 CSVDLGLNTEAFF
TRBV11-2 CASSRSFNQPQHF
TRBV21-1 CASTPGVSLDTQYF
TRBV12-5 CASGLVPTVLSGNTIYF
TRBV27 CASKRGGGSNQPQHF
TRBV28 CAILEPASTEAFF
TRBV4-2 CASSLQGLAGEEQYF
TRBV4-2 CASSQDPRPTNEKLFF
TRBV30 CAWGGQGNYGYTF
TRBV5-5 CASSRSIPGQGNYGYTF
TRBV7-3 CASSSNPSGRGTDTQYF
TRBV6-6 CATRTLSGYTF
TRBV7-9 CASSSLPGTKQYF
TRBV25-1 CASSPRTSGNVGETQYF
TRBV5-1 CASSSSGTAGKEQFF
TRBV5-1 CASSLYRGGQANEKLFF
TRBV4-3 CASSHRQGDEQYF
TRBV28 CASSLRGGYTF